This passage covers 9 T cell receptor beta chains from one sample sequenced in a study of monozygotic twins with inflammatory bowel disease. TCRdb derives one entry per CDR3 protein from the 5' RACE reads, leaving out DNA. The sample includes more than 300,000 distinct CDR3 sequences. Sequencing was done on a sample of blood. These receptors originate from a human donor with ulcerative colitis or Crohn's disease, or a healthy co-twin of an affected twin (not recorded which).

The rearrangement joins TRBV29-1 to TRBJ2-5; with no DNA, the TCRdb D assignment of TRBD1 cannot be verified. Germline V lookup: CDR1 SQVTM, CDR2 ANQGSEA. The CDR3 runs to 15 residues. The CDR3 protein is CSVLPGGRRWETQYF.

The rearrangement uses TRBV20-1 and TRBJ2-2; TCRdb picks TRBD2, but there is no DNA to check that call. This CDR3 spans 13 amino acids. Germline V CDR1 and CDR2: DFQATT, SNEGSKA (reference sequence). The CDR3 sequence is CSASGGVTGELFF.

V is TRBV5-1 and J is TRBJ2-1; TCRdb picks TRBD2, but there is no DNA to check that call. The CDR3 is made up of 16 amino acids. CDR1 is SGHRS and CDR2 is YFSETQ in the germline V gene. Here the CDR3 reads CASSWGLAGGYNEQFF.

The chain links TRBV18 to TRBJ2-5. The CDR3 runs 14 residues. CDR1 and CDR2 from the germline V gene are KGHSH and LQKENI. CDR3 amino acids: CASSPSAYQETQYF.

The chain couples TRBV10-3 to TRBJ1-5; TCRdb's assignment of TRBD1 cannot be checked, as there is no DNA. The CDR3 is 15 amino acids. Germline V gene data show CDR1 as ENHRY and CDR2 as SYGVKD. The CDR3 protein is CAISESDRGTQPQHF.

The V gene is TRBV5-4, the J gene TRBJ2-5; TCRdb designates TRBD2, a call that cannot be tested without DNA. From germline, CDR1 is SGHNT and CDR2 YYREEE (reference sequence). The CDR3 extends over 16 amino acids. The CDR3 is CASSLPASGTQETQYF.

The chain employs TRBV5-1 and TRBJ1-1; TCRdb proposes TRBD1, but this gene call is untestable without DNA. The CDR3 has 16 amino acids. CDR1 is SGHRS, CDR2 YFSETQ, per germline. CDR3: CASSLVGQGSNTEAFF.

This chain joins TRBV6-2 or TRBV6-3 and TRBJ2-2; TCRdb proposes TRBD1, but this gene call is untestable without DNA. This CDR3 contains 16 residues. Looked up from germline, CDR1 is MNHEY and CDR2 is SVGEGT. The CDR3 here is CASSRTGFLSTGELFF.

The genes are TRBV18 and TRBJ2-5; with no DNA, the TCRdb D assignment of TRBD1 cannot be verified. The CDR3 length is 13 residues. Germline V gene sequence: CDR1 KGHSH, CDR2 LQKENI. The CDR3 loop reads CASSPWGTETQYF.